The present T cell receptor (beta chain) was sequenced within a study of blood T cell repertoires in COVID-19. For the study at large: Spain, Italy and the United States supplied samples that represented acute and convalescent COVID-19. T cells, B-cell-depleted T cells, or PBMCs supplied cDNA or gDNA.

Original processing notes: Estimation of nucleated cell counts was performed using reference gene primer amplification. Generated by immunoSEQ multiplex PCR, the TCRdb table keeps only in-frame clones and is missing some. The V and J calls and the clone size are those of that table, but D and trimming were determined from the DNA. The profile shows 110,000 or so clones, less than 85% of them singletons. V was clipped by 4 bases and J by 3 bases; unmatched bases: 8. CDR1 and CDR2 from the germline V gene are SGHDT and YYEEEE. CDR3 length: 17 residues. The chain uses TRBV5-6 and TRBJ2-1; TRBD2 agrees at 12 bases. This clonotype was sampled from a human donor in a cohort sampled during active or convalescent COVID-19. The source material was peripheral blood. The CDR3 bases are TGTGCCAGCAGCGCGAAACGGACTAGCGGGGTCTACAATGAGCAGTTCTTC. Its translation: CASSAKRTSGVYNEQFF.